The 21 T cell receptor beta chains below all came from one sample that was sequenced in a study of Tregs in tolerant kidney transplant recipients. Their target antigens are unknown. TCRdb keeps only in-frame clones here, not all; method: immunoSEQ multiplex PCR. The sample gives 6,500 to 10,000 clones, 45% to 50% of which show up once; more than 4.5% is in the top ten. Sequenced: CD4+ T cells from blood cultured with allogeneic cells. Source of these receptors: a human donor in good health.

V is TRBV10-3 and J is TRBJ2-5, with 7 nucleotides matching TRBD1. The V and J ends lost 7 bases and 5 bases, in that order; junction bases with no gene match: 7. There are 13 residues in the CDR3. The germline V gene encodes CDR1 ENHRY and CDR2 SYGVKD. The CDR3: CAIKGARGETQYF. The DNA of the CDR3 is TGTGCCATCAAGGGGGCGAGGGGGGAGACCCAGTACTTC.

The chain recombines TRBV19 with TRBJ1-1, with D unclear. V was trimmed by 8 bases and J by 5 bases, leaving 18 bases between them. The CDR3 spans 14 residues. Germline values: CDR1 LNHDA, CDR2 SQIVND (reference sequence). CDR3 DNA: TGTGCCAGTCCCCAGCCTGGGGAAAATACTGAAGCTTTCTTT. Protein sequence: CASPQPGENTEAFF.

The chain couples TRBV5-5 to TRBJ1-5, with D unclear. V lost 0 bases to trimming and J lost 7 bases, with 2 bases between them. CDR3 size: 11 residues. CDR1 is SGHKS, CDR2 YYEKEE, per germline (reference sequence). CDR3 sequence reads: CASSLDQPQHF. The CDR3 nucleotides read TGTGCCAGCAGCTTGGACCAGCCCCAGCATTTT.

This clone is classed as medium-sized. The CDR3 loop is CASSLKDPRPGTEAFF. DNA for the CDR3: TGTGCCAGCAGCTTAAAGGACCCTCGTCCGGGCACTGAAGCTTTCTTT. This chain links TRBV5-4 with TRBJ1-1; D gene uncertain. V was pared by 2 bases and J by 4 bases, with 18 bases between. Germline loops: CDR1 SGHNT, CDR2 YYREEE (reference sequence). The CDR3 spans 16 residues. The full variable domain, rest sourced from reference TRBV5-4 and TRBJ1-1, is ETGVTQSPTHLIKTRGQQVTLRCSSQSGHNTVSWYQQALGQGPQFIFQYYREEENGRGNFPPRFSGLQFPNYSSELNVNALELDDSALYLCASSLKDPRPGTEAFFGQGTRLTVV.

Only a few counts were recorded for this clone. The V gene is TRBV30, the J gene TRBJ2-5, with TRBD1 identical over 9 bases. The CDR3 contains 18 residues. The V and J ends lost 2 bases and 0 bases, in that order; junction bases with no gene match: 13. The germline gives CDR1 GTSNPN, CDR2 SVGIG (reference sequence). The CDR3 sequence is CAWSSTSPGQGYQETQYF. DNA of the CDR3: TGTGCCTGGAGTTCAACCTCCCCGGGACAGGGTTACCAAGAGACCCAGTACTTC.

This clone was observed a handful of times. This sequence joins TRBV11-1 and TRBJ1-1, with D possibly TRBD1 on 5 matching bases. CDR1 SGHAT and CDR2 FQDESV come from the germline V gene (reference sequence). Trimming removed 7 bases from V and 4 bases from J, with 16 bases in between. The CDR3 has 14 amino acids. The CDR3 sequence is CASTPGGRSTEAFF. The CDR3 DNA reads as TGTGCCAGCACCCCCGGGGGTCGGAGCACTGAAGCTTTCTTT. The full variable domain, rest sourced from reference TRBV11-1 and TRBJ1-1, is EAEVAQSPRYKITEKSQAVAFWCDPISGHATLYWYRQILGQGPELLVQFQDESVVDDSQLPKDRFSAERLKGVDSTLKIQPAELGDSAMYLCASTPGGRSTEAFFGQGTRLTVV.

This clone was observed a handful of times. J is TRBJ2-5 and V is TRBV7-2; 8 nucleotides agree with TRBD1. The junction had 6 bases not matched to a gene; V was cut back by 5 bases and J by 4 bases. Per germline, CDR1 SGHTA and CDR2 FQGNSA. The CDR3 has 14 amino acids. DNA for the CDR3: TGTGCCAGCAGCCCGGACAGGGTTCGAGAGACCCAGTACTTC. Encoded protein: CASSPDRVRETQYF.

In this sample, this clone is medium-sized. The chain is built from TRBV30 and TRBJ1-5; D is ambiguous. Trimming removed 6 bases at V and 1 base at J, with 13 bases between. The CDR3 extends over 14 amino acids. The germline V gene has CDR1 GTSNPN and CDR2 SVGIG (reference sequence). CDR3 residues: CACSRRRSNQPQHF. The CDR3 nucleotides are TGTGCCTGCTCCCGACGGCGGAGCAATCAGCCCCAGCATTTT. Using reference TRBV30 and TRBJ1-5 for the parts outside the CDR3, the full variable domain is SQTIHQWPATLVQPVGSPLSLECTVEGTSNPNLYWYRQAAGRGLQLLFYSVGIGQISSEVPQNLSASRPQDRQFILSSKKLLLSDSGFYLCACSRRRSNQPQHFGDGTRLSIL.

This chain connects TRBV7-9 to TRBJ2-2, with 7 bases matching TRBD1. The V gene end was trimmed by 11 bases and the J gene end by 0 bases; junction bases not matched to a gene: 9. This CDR3 comprises 15 residues. From germline, CDR1 is SEHNR and CDR2 FQNEAQ (reference sequence). The CDR3 DNA sequence: TGTGCCGGAGACAGGGCCGCTTCGAACACCGGGGAGCTGTTTTTT. Residues: CAGDRAASNTGELFF.

The genes are TRBV6-6 and TRBJ2-7; D uncertain. The V end lost 5 bases, the J end lost 3 bases, and 5 bases lay between the germline ends. The germline CDR1 and CDR2 sequences are MNHNY and SVGAGI (reference sequence). This CDR3 contains 11 residues. The CDR3 bases are TGTGCCAGCAGTCGCGGCTACGAGCAGTACTTC. Protein sequence: CASSRGYEQYF.

On this clone itself: The junction departs from germline at one end; a sequencing error may be responsible. The V gene is TRBV5-1, the J gene TRBJ1-1; 9 nucleotides line up with TRBD1. This CDR3 contains 14 residues. Germline V CDR1 and CDR2: SGHRS, YFSETQ. CDR3 sequence: CASSLMGQGVKAFF. CDR3 in DNA: TGTGCCAGCAGCTTGATGGGACAGGGTGTAAAAGCTTTCTTT.

The rearrangement joins TRBV27 to TRBJ2-7, with D uncertain. Germline CDR1 is MNHEY and CDR2 is SMNVEV (reference sequence). Trimming cost V 8 bases and J 5 bases, with 16 bases left between them. This CDR3 has 13 amino acids. As DNA, the CDR3 is TGTGCCAGCGGACCGACGGGCTGGAACGAGCAGTACTTC. Amino acids: CASGPTGWNEQYF.

This clone showed up just a few times. The CDR3 protein is CASSHPGAPGTQYF. The DNA of the CDR3 is TGTGCCAGCAGCCACCCAGGGGCGCCCGGGACCCAGTACTTC. The rearrangement joins TRBV14 to TRBJ2-5; perhaps TRBD1 as D (6 bases). This CDR3 is 14 amino acids long. V lost 3 bases to trimming and J lost 7 bases, with 15 bases between them. The germline V gene encodes CDR1 SGHDN and CDR2 FVKESK.

This chain links TRBV4-3 with TRBJ2-4; D is possibly TRBD2 (5 bases). Germline CDR1 reads LGHNA; CDR2 reads YSLEER. Trimming removed 5 bases at V and 7 bases at J, with 18 bases between. The CDR3 extends over 15 amino acids. CDR3 loop: CASSARSSRGNIQYF. As DNA, the CDR3 is TGCGCCAGCAGCGCCCGTAGCTCGCGAGGGAACATTCAGTACTTC.

V is TRBV7-2 and J is TRBJ2-2; either TRBD1 or TRBD2 may supply D (5 bases each). This CDR3 has 15 amino acids. Trimming shortened V by 3 bases and J by 0 bases, and 8 bases separated the two germline ends. The V gene's germline CDR1 is SGHTA and CDR2 FQGNSA. DNA of the CDR3: TGTGCCAGCAGCTTGCAGGGAGCGAACACCGGGGAGCTGTTTTTT. As protein: CASSLQGANTGELFF.

The genes are TRBV11-3 and TRBJ2-1, with TRBD2 matching 7 bases. This CDR3 is built from 16 residues. Germline assignment: CDR1 SGHNT and CDR2 YENEEA. Trimming cost V 5 bases and J 2 bases; bases outside gene matches: 9. For the CDR3, the DNA is TGTGCCAGCAGCCTAATAGCGGGTCGACCCTACAATGAGCAGTTCTTC. Translated, it gives CASSLIAGRPYNEQFF.

By share, this clone counts as medium-sized. This chain connects TRBV18 to TRBJ2-7; 7 nucleotides match TRBD2. The CDR3 runs 14 residues. V trimming: 3 bases; J trimming: 6 bases; junction bases outside the gene matches: 8. Germline CDR1 is KGHSH and CDR2 is LQKENI. This CDR3 is CASSPHPAGAEQYF. The CDR3 DNA sequence: TGTGCCAGCTCACCCCACCCCGCGGGAGCCGAGCAGTACTTC.

The DNA for the CDR3 is TGTGCCAGCAGCTTAGTACAGGGGGTAGAGACCCAGTACTTC. Translated, it gives CASSLVQGVETQYF. The V gene is TRBV11-2, the J gene TRBJ2-5, with 8 bases matching TRBD1. The trim removed 1 base at V and 4 bases at J, leaving 2 bases unmatched. The CDR3 length is 14 residues. Germline CDR1 reads SGHAT; CDR2 reads FQNNGV.

The sample holds one count of this clone. The chain joins TRBV18 to TRBJ2-5; D may be TRBD1 (6 bases). The J call is in doubt because the DNA end fits TRBJ2-7 better. This CDR3 contains 15 residues. Germline V gene sequence: CDR1 KGHSH, CDR2 LQKENI. CDR3 loop: CASSLPGTPSYEQYF. As DNA, the CDR3 is TGTGCCAGCTCACTACCCGGGACACCTTCCTACGAGCAGTACTTC.

The chain joins TRBV5-4 to TRBJ1-2; D call uncertain. From germline, CDR1 is SGHNT and CDR2 YYREEE (reference sequence). The CDR3 has 14 residues. V was shortened by 4 bases and J by 3 bases, with 13 bases between the two germline ends. The CDR3 protein is CASSQANEYYGYTF. DNA of the CDR3: TGTGCCAGCAGCCAGGCTAATGAATACTATGGCTACACCTTC.

This clone rates as medium-sized. The chain couples TRBV9 to TRBJ1-2; D not certain. The germline V and J ends were trimmed by 0 bases and 8 bases, with 11 bases remaining between them. The CDR3 has 13 residues. CDR1 SGDLS and CDR2 YYNGEE come from the germline V gene. The CDR3 protein is CASSVDEGFGYTF. CDR3 DNA: TGTGCCAGCAGCGTAGATGAGGGATTCGGCTACACCTTC.